This T cell receptor (beta chain) stems from a study of cytomegalovirus exposure and HLA in healthy donors listed by TCRdb under 2017. As for the study more broadly: According to an earlier analysis of around 600 of the donors, 150 million to 200 million T cells yielded some 120 million unique TCR beta sequences and approximately 300 Gb of sequence data. Roughly 300 gigabases of sequencing data and some 85 million unique TCR sequences were included in an early release covering over 600 HLA-typed donors. Of the 300 to 500 genotyped donors, less than 85% were placed in the genetic ancestry cluster associated with self-reported Caucasian donors. A later analysis re-analyzed previously published TCR beta repertoires from 600 to 850 donors and added high-resolution HLA genotyping to study TCR occurrence patterns. High-throughput TCR immunosequencing, statistical association of individual TCRs with disease status, and machine learning were combined to predict cytomegalovirus infection status. Typing coverage differed by locus: A, B, C, DRB1 and DQB1 were typed in roughly 629-630 donors, DQA1 in approximately 520, DPA1 in 600 to 610, and DPB1 in 450 to 480. Across around 400 genotyped donors of the cohort, an average of about 220,000 unique TCR beta nucleotide sequences per donor were sequenced, and 15% to 20% of those sequences were non-productive. Every repertoire in the discovery cohort had been generated on one and the same sequencing platform. Donor age, sex, ethnicity and CMV serostatus were collected together with the repertoire data. In addition to the first cohort of approximately 650 subjects, a separate validation cohort of 130 or so different subjects was used. HLA typing covered class I and class II loci at four-digit resolution. Genome-wide SNP genotypes for about three fifths of the 666 donors were used in a later genetic analysis, which treated that subset as a discovery cohort. The study aimed to test whether signatures of past pathogen exposure could be identified by cataloging public T cell receptors. The study profiled the T cell repertoires of fewer than 850 subjects by immunosequencing and related them to cytomegalovirus serostatus. An earlier analysis of 587 of the donors used high-throughput TCR beta sequencing to judge whether each TCR beta V gene segment behaved as functional or pseudogenic. In the later analysis, no new phenotypic data were used to find candidate immune exposures; instead, reliance was placed on TCR beta sequences and their occurrence across donors. About five DR-DQ haplotypes were treated as single units for association and clustering because of strong linkage in the cohort. Results and caveats for the whole study, not just this receptor: Cytomegalovirus status was reported to be diagnosed by the classifier with high specificity and sensitivity in both the original and validation cohorts. Compared with the 666-donor mean, donors in an Asian-associated ancestry cluster had fewer N-insertions in productive TCRs, according to a later genetic analysis. Roughly uniform sequencing depth across donors was assumed in presence/absence analyses, although this assumption may not hold. V-gene and J-gene trimming of TCR beta chains was associated with a missense DCLRE1C variant in a later genetic analysis, and the association was replicated in an independent cohort. Because the 87-base-pair reads could not distinguish some IMGT-functional V segments, including TRBV6-2 and TRBV6-3, those segments were excluded. Immune exposure information for the cohort was limited to CMV serostatus. A cluster of highly shared sequence variants was judged likely to be a technical artifact of the sequencing pipeline. In a later analysis, HLA-associated TCR beta chains were found to be more clonally expanded and to have lower generation probabilities than equally common non-associated chains. An earlier analysis of approximately 500 of the donors showed that most TCR beta V segments appeared in productive rearrangements either about 87% or about 30% of the time, which broadly matched IMGT annotations. A further reported finding was that TCR beta sequences accurately predicted the HLA-A and HLA-B alleles for most subjects in the first cohort. Most CMV-associated TCR beta chains appeared to be HLA-restricted in a later analysis, and the HLA associations seemed to be driven largely by CMV exposure. A later analysis reported that several top co-occurrence clusters appeared linked to parvovirus B19, influenza, CMV and Epstein-Barr virus. Across donors, most TCR sequences were observed very rarely, whereas some public TCRs were present in many individuals. The authors suggested that the approach could potentially be generalized to other disease states and immunological phenotypes. The study listed approximately 150 TCR beta chains as associated with cytomegalovirus. Strong co-occurrence of HLA alleles, especially DR and DQ, made assigning TCR associations to individual alleles difficult. Because counts were too low, under 20 rarely observed V segments, including chromosome 9 orphons, were left out of the earlier analysis of about 620 of the donors. Because HLA typing was missing for some donors at each locus, association tests included only the typed subset. Specific HLA alleles were associated with 15,000 to 20,000 TCR beta sequences at a false discovery rate of 0.05 in a later analysis. A later analysis found that TCR association rates varied across HLA loci, with DRB1 alleles showing the most associated TCRs and HLA-C alleles the fewest. Only TCR beta chains were sequenced in this cohort, and the absence of alpha or paired-chain data limited detectable features. Linkage disequilibrium might explain the correlated functional status among segregating V segments, but an unknown experimental factor could not be excluded. A few of the identified cytomegalovirus-associated TCR beta chains were confirmed in vitro to be specific for cytomegalovirus antigens.

The CDR3 holds 16 amino acids from the cysteine to the phenylalanine. The retained sequence is limited to the CDR3, 48 bases, with the frame set at the first base. Sequences MGHRA (CDR1) and YSYEKL (CDR2) are obtained from the germline V gene. The junction shows trimming of 0 bases on V and 4 bases on J, and the gene matches do not reach 8 bases of it. About this clone itself: There is no known antigen for this receptor. No quality values exist for individual bases; no much larger clone is one base distant.

Library construction relied on the immunoSEQ multiplex PCR assay. The multiplex PCR relied on a mix of 60 forward primers for TCR Vbeta segments and 13 reverse primers for TCR Jbeta segments. The CDR3 region of rearranged TCR beta genes was amplified from genomic DNA by a multiplex PCR assay. On the Illumina HiSeq System, the amplified TCR beta libraries were sequenced as 87-base-pair reads. The authors processed their data as follows. A later analysis tallied 75 million to 95 million unique TCR beta chains across the 600 to 700 repertoires, and roughly 11 million of those chains were shared by two or more donors. To remove PCR and sequencing errors, raw reads were error-corrected and collapsed into unique sequences using a nearest-neighbor algorithm that merged closely related sequences. Alignment of CDR3 sequences to IMGT reference sequences was used to assign V, D and J gene segments. For a sequence to be retained, at least a six-nucleotide match to both a V gene segment and a J gene segment was required. Rearrangements were classified as productive when the CDR3 lacked stop codons and remained in frame with V and J, and all other rearrangements were classified as non-productive. Following IMGT convention, CDR3 was defined as the stretch from the second conserved V-encoded cysteine up to the conserved J-encoded phenylalanine. The earlier analysis of about 610 of the donors excluded sequences that lacked an unambiguous match to a single V gene segment. An earlier analysis of about 600 of the donors called V segments functional above 56.7% productive rearrangements and segregating when the between-donor standard deviation exceeded 5%. To diagnose cytomegalovirus status from the catalog of TCR beta chain sequences, a statistical classification framework was built. In a later analysis, TCR nucleotide sequences were compared against IMGT/GENE-DB human TR gene sequences so that V and J genes could be assigned. In a later analysis, CDR3 sequences and most-parsimonious VDJ recombination scenarios were assigned using the TCRdist pipeline. In a later analysis, each TCR beta chain was defined by its CDR3 amino acid sequence together with its V-gene family, and reads without a unique V-gene family were excluded. A later analysis removed 592 highly shared, low-generation-probability nucleotide sequences to deal with suspected cross-contamination and a sequencing artifact. For each public chain, a later analysis derived a clonal expansion index from normalized ranks of inferred template counts within each repertoire. A later analysis computed generation probabilities with a VDJ recombination model fitted to out-of-frame rearrangements, and checked the results against IGoR. In a later analysis, hypergeometric tests were used to score TCR-TCR, TCR-HLA and TCR-CMV co-occurrence, with a repertoire-size bias correction applied to TCR pairs. False discovery rates were estimated in a later analysis by permuting HLA or CMV assignments 20 times. In a later analysis, co-occurring TCRs were grouped using DBSCAN, with TCRdist sequence similarity added in when clustering inside HLA-allele-positive subsets. Repertoires with fewer than 30,000 or more than 120,000 public chains, plus five repertoires with anomalous nucleotide sharing, were excluded from co-occurrence clustering. TCRdb's version of the immuneACCESS table is confined to in-frame rearrangements and falls short of the full clone set. An unresolved V gene accounts for under half of the shortfall where checked; the remainder is of unknown origin. Clone size and V and J calls were adopted from that table, with D and trimming inferred from the DNA. This sample is represented by about 130,000 clones; roughly 78% of them were singletons. Around 4% of the sample is taken by the ten largest.

The cohort consisted of approximately 670 healthy bone marrow donors. All cohort members were sampled while nominally healthy, although unrecorded immune exposures were likely present. The donor tested CMV seronegative and was one of the 352 seronegative cohort members. A peripheral blood sample was provided by each donor, and peripheral blood mononuclear cells were used for TCR beta sequencing. Genomic DNA extraction from the blood cell samples was performed with the Qiagen DNeasy Blood Extraction Kit. The receptor was derived from a young man in good health and CMV-seronegative. Sequenced: PBMCs. The rearrangement combines TRBV4-1 with TRBJ1-2; 7 bases in the middle match TRBD1. The base sequence is TGCGCCAGCAGCCAAGATTCGACAGGGCGTATCTATGGCTACACCTTC. Its translation is CASSQDSTGRIYGYTF.